The next 20 T cell receptor beta chains were all read from a single sample in a study of blood T cell repertoires in COVID-19. The protocol was immunoSEQ multiplex PCR, while the TCRdb copy is restricted to in-frame clones and leaves out a portion. The sample yields more than 200,000 clones, roughly 89% seen once. Sequencing was carried out using PBMCs or T cells enriched from blood (not recorded which). Receptors were obtained from a woman in her 30s who had recovered from COVID-19.

The V call is TRBV5-1, the J call TRBJ2-3; D not certain. CDR3 length equals 13 residues. Germline assignment: CDR1 SGHRS and CDR2 YFSETQ. V lost 6 bases to trimming and J lost 0 bases, with 8 bases between them. In nucleotides, the CDR3 is TGCGCCAGCACGGCGGCGAGCACAGATACGCAGTATTTT. Encoded protein: CASTAASTDTQYF.

This chain joins TRBV7-2 and TRBJ1-1; D gene ambiguous. Germline loops: CDR1 SGHTA, CDR2 FQGNSA. The CDR3 has 15 amino acids. The germline V and J ends were trimmed by 1 base and 4 bases, with 13 bases remaining between them. CDR3 loop: CASSLVEGTSTEAFF. In DNA, the CDR3 is TGTGCCAGCAGCTTAGTGGAGGGTACGAGCACTGAAGCTTTCTTT.

This clone was detected a few times. The chain combines TRBV10-3 with TRBJ2-2; 9 bases match TRBD2. This CDR3 is built from 16 residues. Germline CDR1 ENHRY, CDR2 SYGVKD. The J segment lost 6 bases and the V segment lost 4 bases, leaving 9 bases of the junction unmatched. The CDR3 nucleotides read TGTGCCATCAGTGCGACGACTAGCGGCTCGTCCGGGGAGCTGTTTTTT. It is translated as CAISATTSGSSGELFF.

V is TRBV28 and J is TRBJ1-4; D call uncertain. The CDR3 has 15 residues. Germline loops: CDR1 MDHEN, CDR2 SYDVKM. V lost 3 bases to trimming and J lost 4 bases, with 12 bases between them. This CDR3 reads CASSFRRRSNEKLFF. For the CDR3, the DNA is TGTGCCAGCAGTTTTAGGAGACGTAGTAATGAAAAACTGTTTTTT.

The V call is TRBV28, the J call TRBJ2-7, with 7 positions matching TRBD1. The CDR3 covers 17 residues. V trimming: 7 bases; J trimming: 0 bases; junction bases outside the gene matches: 15. Looked up from germline, CDR1 is MDHEN and CDR2 is SYDVKM. CDR3 in amino acids: CASTQDVTGKSSYEQYF. In nucleotides, the CDR3 is TGTGCCAGCACCCAGGATGTGACAGGGAAGAGCTCCTACGAGCAGTACTTC.

This chain links TRBV5-1 with TRBJ1-6, with TRBD1 identical over 11 bases. Germline loops: CDR1 SGHRS, CDR2 YFSETQ. This CDR3 spans 14 amino acids. J lost 9 bases, V lost 4 bases, and 3 bases had no gene match. The CDR3 DNA reads as TGCGCCAGCAGCCTTGGACAGGGGGCTTCACCCCTCCACTTT. This translates into CASSLGQGASPLHF.

The rearrangement uses TRBV29-1 and TRBJ1-1; D uncertain. V was trimmed by 7 bases and J by 2 bases, leaving 14 bases between them. CDR1 SQVTM and CDR2 ANQGSEA come from the germline V gene. This CDR3 spans 13 amino acids. In DNA form, the CDR3 reads TGCAGCGCCATGGCCGGGATTAACACTGAAGCTTTCTTT. It is translated as CSAMAGINTEAFF.

V usage is TRBV24-1 and J usage is TRBJ1-5; D is possibly TRBD1 (5 bases). CDR1 KGHDR and CDR2 SFDVKD come from the germline V gene. The CDR3 runs 17 residues. V was trimmed by 3 bases and J by 2 bases, leaving 16 bases between them. CDR3 DNA sequence: TGTGCCACCAGTGATGCGGGACGCGGGGGGGGCAATCAGCCCCAGCATTTT. It translates to CATSDAGRGGGNQPQHF.

The chain joins TRBV19 to TRBJ1-1; D may be TRBD1 (5 bases). The germline V gene has CDR1 LNHDA and CDR2 SQIVND (reference sequence). Trimming stripped 1 base from V and 3 bases from J, with 24 bases between. The CDR3 is 19 amino acids. In DNA form, the CDR3 reads TGTGCCAGTAGTATAGCTTTGGGACTGTGGGTCCGACTGGACACTGAAGCTTTCTTT. It translates to CASSIALGLWVRLDTEAFF.

This chain joins TRBV3-1 (or the pseudogene TRBV3-2) and TRBJ1-2; weak D call: TRBD1 (5 bases). V lost 6 bases and J 7 bases, leaving 15 bases between the germline ends. The CDR3 is 13 amino acids. Looked up from germline, CDR1 is LGHDT and CDR2 is YNNKEL (reference sequence). CDR3 residues: CASSSRGGSGYTF. The DNA for the CDR3 is TGTGCCAGCAGTTCCCGCGGGGGGAGTGGCTACACCTTC.

V usage is TRBV2 and J usage is TRBJ1-2; the D gene is possibly TRBD1 (5 bases). Trimming shortened V by 3 bases and J by 4 bases, and 12 bases separated the two germline ends. This CDR3 comprises 14 residues. Germline V CDR1 and CDR2: SNHLY, FYNNEI. CDR3 residues: CASSEGGDGYGYTF. For the CDR3, the DNA is TGTGCCAGCAGTGAGGGAGGGGATGGCTATGGCTACACCTTC.

The V call is TRBV18, the J call TRBJ2-7, with D hard to call. Germline-derived CDR1 and CDR2 are KGHSH and LQKENI. This CDR3 comprises 11 residues. V gave up 2 bases and J gave up 5 bases, with 4 bases separating them. The CDR3 spells CASSPSDEQYF. The CDR3, as DNA: TGTGCCAGCTCACCATCGGACGAGCAGTACTTC.

The rearrangement joins TRBV7-8 to TRBJ1-3; D might be TRBD1 (5 bases). Trimming removed 8 bases at V and 4 bases at J, with 12 bases between. The CDR3 is 13 amino acids. The germline gives CDR1 SGHVS, CDR2 FQNEAQ. CDR3 in amino acids: CASGGAEGNTIYF. In nucleotides, the CDR3 is TGTGCCAGCGGAGGGGCTGAGGGAAACACCATATATTTT.

The rearrangement links TRBV5-6 to TRBJ1-2, with 9 nucleotides matching TRBD1. The CDR3 has 16 residues. CDR1 SGHDT and CDR2 YYEEEE come from the germline V gene. V lost 4 bases and J lost 4; bases outside the gene matches: 11. The CDR3 region has the DNA TGTGCCAGCAGCCTTCTGGCGGGACAGGGCTTCTATGGCTACACCTTC. Protein: CASSLLAGQGFYGYTF.

V is TRBV19 and J is TRBJ1-1; possibly TRBD1 for D (5 bases). With 6 bases removed from V and 3 bases from J, the gap between germline ends came to 11 bases. CDR3 length equals 13 residues. Germline values: CDR1 LNHDA, CDR2 SQIVND (reference sequence). The DNA for the CDR3 is TGTGCCAGTAGGCGGGACGGCGACACTGAAGCTTTCTTT. Protein: CASRRDGDTEAFF.

V usage is TRBV28 and J usage is TRBJ1-2, with D unresolved. Trimming stripped 2 bases from V and 4 bases from J, with 11 bases between. The CDR3 is 14 residues long. Germline CDR1 reads MDHEN; CDR2 reads SYDVKM. This CDR3 reads CASSLTSGSYGYTF. DNA of the CDR3: TGTGCCAGCAGTTTAACGTCAGGAAGCTATGGCTACACCTTC.

The V and J genes are TRBV6-4 and TRBJ2-1; 8 nucleotides align to TRBD1. J gave up 2 bases and V 6 bases, and 9 bases lay outside the gene matches. CDR3 size: 16 residues. Germline lookup yields CDR1 MRHNA and CDR2 SNTAGT. The CDR3 loop is CASSLRGQVTYNEQFF. CDR3 nucleotide sequence: TGTGCCAGCAGCCTCCGGGGACAGGTGACCTACAATGAGCAGTTCTTC.

The chain combines TRBV11-2 with TRBJ1-2; D is undetermined. This CDR3 is 13 amino acids long. CDR1 and CDR2 (germline): SGHAT, FQNNGV. The V end lost 5 bases, the J end lost 4 bases, and 11 bases lay between the germline ends. CDR3 sequence reads: CASSPGLLYGYTF. CDR3 DNA: TGTGCCAGCAGCCCCGGACTTCTCTATGGCTACACCTTC.

This chain links TRBV7-9 with TRBJ1-1; no clear D gene. CDR1 and CDR2 from the germline V gene are SEHNR and FQNEAQ (reference sequence). The CDR3 loop spans 13 amino acids. Trimming removed 5 bases from V and 1 base from J, with 8 bases in between. The CDR3 DNA reads TGTGCCAGCAGCGGCCTTTCGAACACTGAAGCTTTCTTT. Translation: CASSGLSNTEAFF.

The rearrangement links TRBV7-9 to TRBJ2-1; 8 bases match TRBD2. The CDR3 loop spans 19 amino acids. Germline V CDR1 and CDR2: SEHNR, FQNEAQ (reference sequence). The V gene end was trimmed by 4 bases and the J gene end by 2 bases; junction bases not matched to a gene: 16. The CDR3 here is CASSSGGGDLIGAYNEQFF. DNA of the CDR3: TGTGCCAGCAGCTCCGGGGGGGGAGATTTGATCGGAGCCTACAATGAGCAGTTCTTC.